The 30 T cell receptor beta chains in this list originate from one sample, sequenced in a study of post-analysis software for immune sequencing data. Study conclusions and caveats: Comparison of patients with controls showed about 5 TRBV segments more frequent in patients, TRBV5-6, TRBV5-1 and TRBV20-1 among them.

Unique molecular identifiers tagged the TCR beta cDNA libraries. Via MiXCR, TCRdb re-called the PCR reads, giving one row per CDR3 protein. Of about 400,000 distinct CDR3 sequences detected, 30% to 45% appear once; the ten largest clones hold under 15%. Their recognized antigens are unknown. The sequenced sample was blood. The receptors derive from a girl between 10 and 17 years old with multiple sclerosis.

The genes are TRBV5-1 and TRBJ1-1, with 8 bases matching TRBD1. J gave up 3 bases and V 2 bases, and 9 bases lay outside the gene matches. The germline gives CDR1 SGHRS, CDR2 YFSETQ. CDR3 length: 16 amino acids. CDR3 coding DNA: TGCGCCAGCAGCTTTGGCGGACAGGGAAGGCACACTGAAGCTTTCTTT. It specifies CASSFGGQGRHTEAFF.

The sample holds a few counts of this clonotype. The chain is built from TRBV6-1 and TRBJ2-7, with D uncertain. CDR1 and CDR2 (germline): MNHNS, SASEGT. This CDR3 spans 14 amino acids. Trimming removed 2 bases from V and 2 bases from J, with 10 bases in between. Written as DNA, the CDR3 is TGTGCCAGCAGTGAAATGGTGTTCACCTACGAGCAGTACTTC. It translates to CASSEMVFTYEQYF.

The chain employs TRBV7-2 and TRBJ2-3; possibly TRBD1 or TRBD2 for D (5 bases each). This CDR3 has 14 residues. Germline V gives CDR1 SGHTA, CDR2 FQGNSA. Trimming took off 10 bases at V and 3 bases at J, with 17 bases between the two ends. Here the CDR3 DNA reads TGTGCCATCGAAGGGGACGTGGGGACAGATACGCAGTATTTT. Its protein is CAIEGDVGTDTQYF.

The CDR3 here is CASSPRWGVSGANVLTF. The DNA for the CDR3 is TGTGCCAGCAGCCCTCGGTGGGGGGTCTCTGGGGCCAACGTCCTGACTTTC. The chain recombines TRBV7-9 with TRBJ2-6; maybe TRBD2 (6 bases). The CDR3 length is 17 residues. The V gene lost 5 bases and the J gene lost 0 bases, with 14 bases spanning the gap. CDR1 and CDR2 from the germline V gene are SEHNR and FQNEAQ (reference sequence).

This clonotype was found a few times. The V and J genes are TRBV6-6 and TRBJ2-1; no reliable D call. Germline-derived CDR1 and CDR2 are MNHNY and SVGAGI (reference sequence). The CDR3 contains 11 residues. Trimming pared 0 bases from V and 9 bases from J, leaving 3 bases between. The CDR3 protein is CASSYSSEQFF. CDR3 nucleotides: TGTGCCAGCAGTTACTCCTCTGAGCAGTTCTTC.

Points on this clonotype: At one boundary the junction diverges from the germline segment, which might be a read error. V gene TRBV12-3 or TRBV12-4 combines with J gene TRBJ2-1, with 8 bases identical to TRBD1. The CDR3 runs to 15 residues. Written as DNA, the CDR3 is TGTGCCGGCAGCCTTTTTCAGGGGGCGGGTGATGAGCAGTTCTTC. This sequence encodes CAGSLFQGAGDEQFF.

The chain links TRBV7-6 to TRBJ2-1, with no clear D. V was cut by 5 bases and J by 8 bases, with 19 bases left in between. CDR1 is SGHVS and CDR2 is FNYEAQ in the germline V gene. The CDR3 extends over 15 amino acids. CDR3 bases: TGTGCCAGCAGCCGGACGGGCTTCCCGATCGATGAGCAGTTCTTC. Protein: CASSRTGFPIDEQFF.

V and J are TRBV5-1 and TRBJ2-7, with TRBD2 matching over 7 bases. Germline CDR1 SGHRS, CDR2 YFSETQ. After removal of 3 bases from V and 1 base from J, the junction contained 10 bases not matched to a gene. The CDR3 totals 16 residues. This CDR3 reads CASSWTGGGGSYEQYF. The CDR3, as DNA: TGCGCCAGCAGCTGGACCGGCGGGGGTGGATCCTACGAGCAGTACTTC.

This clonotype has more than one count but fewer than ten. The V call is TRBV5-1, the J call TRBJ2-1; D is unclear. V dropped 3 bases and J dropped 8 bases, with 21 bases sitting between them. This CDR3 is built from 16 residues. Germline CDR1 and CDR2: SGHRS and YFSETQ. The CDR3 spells CASSSGNTPSVDEQFF. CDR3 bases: TGCGCCAGCAGCTCTGGAAACACTCCTTCGGTAGATGAGCAGTTCTTC.

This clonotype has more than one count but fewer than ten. The CDR3 bases are TGCAGCGTTGACGGACTAGCGGTGTACAATGAGCAGTTCTTC. Encoded protein: CSVDGLAVYNEQFF. The J gene is TRBJ2-1, the V gene TRBV29-1, with 10 bases matching TRBD2. With V trimmed by 3 bases and J by 4 bases, 3 bases remained unmatched. CDR1 is SQVTM, CDR2 ANQGSEA, per germline. CDR3 length: 14 residues.

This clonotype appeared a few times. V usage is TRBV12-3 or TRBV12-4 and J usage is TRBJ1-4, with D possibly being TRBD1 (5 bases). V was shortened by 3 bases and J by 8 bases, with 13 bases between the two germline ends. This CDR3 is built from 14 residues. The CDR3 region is CASSFFRDSEKLFF. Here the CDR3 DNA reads TGTGCCAGCAGTTTCTTCAGAGACAGCGAAAAACTGTTTTTT.

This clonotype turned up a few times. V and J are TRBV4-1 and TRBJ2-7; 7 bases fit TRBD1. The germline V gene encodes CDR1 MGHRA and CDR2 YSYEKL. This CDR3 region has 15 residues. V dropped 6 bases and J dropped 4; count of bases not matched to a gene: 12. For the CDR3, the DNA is TGCGCCAGCAGACAACCGGGACAGTCATCTTACGAGCAGTACTTC. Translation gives CASRQPGQSSYEQYF.

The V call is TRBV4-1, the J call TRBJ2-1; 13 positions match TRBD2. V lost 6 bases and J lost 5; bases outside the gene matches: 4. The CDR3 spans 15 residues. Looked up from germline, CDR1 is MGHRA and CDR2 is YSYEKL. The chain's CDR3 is CASSMGLAGHNEQFF. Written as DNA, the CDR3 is TGCGCCAGCAGTATGGGACTAGCGGGGCACAATGAGCAGTTCTTC.

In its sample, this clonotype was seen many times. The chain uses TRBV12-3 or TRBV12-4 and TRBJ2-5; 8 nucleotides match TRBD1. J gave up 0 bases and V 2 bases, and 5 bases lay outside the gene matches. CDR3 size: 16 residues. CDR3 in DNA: TGTGCCAGCAGTTTATACCGACAGGGGCACCAAGAGACCCAGTACTTC. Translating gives CASSLYRQGHQETQYF.

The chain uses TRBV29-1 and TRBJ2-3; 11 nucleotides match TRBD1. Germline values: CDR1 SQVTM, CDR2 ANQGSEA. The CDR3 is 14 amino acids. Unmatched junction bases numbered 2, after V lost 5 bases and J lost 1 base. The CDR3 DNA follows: TGCAGCGTTAAGGGACAGGGGGGCACAGATACGCAGTATTTT. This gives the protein CSVKGQGGTDTQYF.

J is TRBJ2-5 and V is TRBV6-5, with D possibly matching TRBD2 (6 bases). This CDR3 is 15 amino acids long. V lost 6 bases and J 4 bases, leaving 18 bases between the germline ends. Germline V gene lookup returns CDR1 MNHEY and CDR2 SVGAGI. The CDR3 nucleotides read TGTGCCAGCAGACCGGGACTCCGAAGGGCAGAGACCCAGTACTTC. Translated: CASRPGLRRAETQYF.

The CDR3, as DNA: TGTGCCAGCAGCTTAGCGCTGGTAGCGGGGGGGTACGAGCAGTACTTC. This codes for CASSLALVAGGYEQYF. This chain links TRBV7-9 with TRBJ2-7; 11 positions agree with TRBD2. Germline CDR1 reads SEHNR; CDR2 reads FQNEAQ (reference sequence). Losses at the gene ends were 0 bases for V and 4 bases for J; bases not matched to a gene: 5. This CDR3 has 16 residues.

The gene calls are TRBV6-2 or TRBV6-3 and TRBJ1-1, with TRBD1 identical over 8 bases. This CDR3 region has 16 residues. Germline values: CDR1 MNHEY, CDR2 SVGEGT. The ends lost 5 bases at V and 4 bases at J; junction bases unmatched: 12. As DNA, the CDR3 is TGTGCCAGCAGTAAACGAAGGACAGGGAGGAGCACTGAAGCTTTCTTT. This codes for CASSKRRTGRSTEAFF.

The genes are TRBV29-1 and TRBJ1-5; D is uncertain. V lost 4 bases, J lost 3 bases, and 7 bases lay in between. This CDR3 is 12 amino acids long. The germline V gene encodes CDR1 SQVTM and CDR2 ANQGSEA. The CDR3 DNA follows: TGCAGCGTTGCCGTCCCCAATCAGCCCCAGCATTTT. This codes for CSVAVPNQPQHF.

CDR3 nucleotides: TGTGCCAGCAGCAATCCCGGGACTAATAACATTCAGTACTTC. Its protein is CASSNPGTNNIQYF. The rearrangement uses TRBV7-9 and TRBJ2-4, with 7 bases identical to TRBD2. Germline trimming cut 5 bases from V and 7 bases from J; bases unmatched to any gene: 8. The CDR3 consists of 14 residues. Germline V lookup: CDR1 SEHNR, CDR2 FQNEAQ (reference sequence). Full variable domain (remainder filled in from reference TRBV7-9 and TRBJ2-4): DTGVSQNPRHKITKRGQNVTFRCDPISEHNRLYWYRQTLGQGPEFLTYFQNEAQLEKSRLLSDRFSAERPKGSFSTLEIQRTEQGDSAMYLCASSNPGTNNIQYFGAGTRLSVL.

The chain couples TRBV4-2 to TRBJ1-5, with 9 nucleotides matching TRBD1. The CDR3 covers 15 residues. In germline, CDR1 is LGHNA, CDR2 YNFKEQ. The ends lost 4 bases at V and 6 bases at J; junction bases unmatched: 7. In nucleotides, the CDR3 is TGTGCCAGCAGCCGAGAAGGGACAGGGAGTCAGCCCCAGCATTTT. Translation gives CASSREGTGSQPQHF.

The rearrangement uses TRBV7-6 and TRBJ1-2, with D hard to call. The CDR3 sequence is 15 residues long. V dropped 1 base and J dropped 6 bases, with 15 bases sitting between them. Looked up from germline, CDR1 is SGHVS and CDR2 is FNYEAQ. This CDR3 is CASSLGNWQRHGYTF. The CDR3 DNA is TGTGCCAGCAGCTTAGGGAACTGGCAAAGGCATGGCTACACCTTC.

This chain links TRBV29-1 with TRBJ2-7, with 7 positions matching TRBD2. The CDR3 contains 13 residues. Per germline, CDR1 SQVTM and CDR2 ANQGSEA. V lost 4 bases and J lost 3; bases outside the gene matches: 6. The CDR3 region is CSVGKGGGYEQYF. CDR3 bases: TGCAGCGTTGGCAAGGGCGGGGGCTACGAGCAGTACTTC.

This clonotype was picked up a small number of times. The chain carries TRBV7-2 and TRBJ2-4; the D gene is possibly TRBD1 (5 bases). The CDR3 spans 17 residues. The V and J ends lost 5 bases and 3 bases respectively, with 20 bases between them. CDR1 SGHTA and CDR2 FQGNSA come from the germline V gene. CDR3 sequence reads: CASSQRRWGQGKNIQYF. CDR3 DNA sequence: TGTGCCAGCAGCCAACGTCGTTGGGGCCAGGGCAAAAACATTCAGTACTTC.

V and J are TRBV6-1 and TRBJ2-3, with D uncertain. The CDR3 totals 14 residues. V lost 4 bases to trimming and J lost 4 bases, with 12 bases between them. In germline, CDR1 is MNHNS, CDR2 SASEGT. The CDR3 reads CASSGGGSPDTQYF. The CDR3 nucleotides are TGTGCCAGCAGTGGAGGCGGATCTCCAGATACGCAGTATTTT.

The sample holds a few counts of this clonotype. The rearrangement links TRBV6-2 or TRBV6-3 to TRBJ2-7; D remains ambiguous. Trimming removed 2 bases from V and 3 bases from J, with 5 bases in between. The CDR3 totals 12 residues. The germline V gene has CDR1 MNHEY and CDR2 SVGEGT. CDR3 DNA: TGTGCCAGCAGTTACCTCCGCTACGAGCAGTACTTC. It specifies CASSYLRYEQYF.

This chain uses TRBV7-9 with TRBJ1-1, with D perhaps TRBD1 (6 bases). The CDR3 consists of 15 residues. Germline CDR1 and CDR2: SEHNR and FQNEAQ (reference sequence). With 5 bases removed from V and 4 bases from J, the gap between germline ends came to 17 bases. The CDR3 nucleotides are TGTGCCAGCAGCCCGCAGGGGACTGAAAGCACTGAAGCTTTCTTT. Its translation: CASSPQGTESTEAFF. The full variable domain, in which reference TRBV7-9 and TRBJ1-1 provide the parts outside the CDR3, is DTGVSQNPRHKITKRGQNVTFRCDPISEHNRLYWYRQTLGQGPEFLTYFQNEAQLEKSRLLSDRFSAERPKGSFSTLEIQRTEQGDSAMYLCASSPQGTESTEAFFGQGTRLTVV.

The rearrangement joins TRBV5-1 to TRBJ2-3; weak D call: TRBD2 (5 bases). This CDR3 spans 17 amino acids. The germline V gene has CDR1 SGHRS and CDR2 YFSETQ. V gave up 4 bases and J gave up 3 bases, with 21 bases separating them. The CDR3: CASSPRVGGPVTDTQYF. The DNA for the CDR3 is TGCGCCAGCAGCCCCCGGGTAGGCGGGCCTGTAACAGATACGCAGTATTTT.

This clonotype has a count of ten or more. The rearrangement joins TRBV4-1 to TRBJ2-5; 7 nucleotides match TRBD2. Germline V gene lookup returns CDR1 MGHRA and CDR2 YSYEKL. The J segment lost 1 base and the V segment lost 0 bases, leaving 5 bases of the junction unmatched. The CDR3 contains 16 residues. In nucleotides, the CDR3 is TGCGCCAGCAGCCAAGACGCGGGGGAGGGCCAAGAGACCCAGTACTTC. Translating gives CASSQDAGEGQETQYF.

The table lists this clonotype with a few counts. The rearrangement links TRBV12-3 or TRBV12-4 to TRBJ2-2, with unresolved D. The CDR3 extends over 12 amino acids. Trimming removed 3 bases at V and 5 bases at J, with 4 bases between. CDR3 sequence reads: CASSLVTGELFF. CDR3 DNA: TGTGCCAGCAGTTTGGTTACCGGGGAGCTGTTTTTT.